The 32 T cell receptor beta chains reported below all come from one sample, sequenced in a study of response to subunit inactivated influenza vaccine (dated by TCRdb to the late 2010s). Library preparation was by RT-PCR. The data were produced on an Illumina HiSeq 2500. TCRdb cleaned the public reads at Q25 with fastp, built clones with MiXCR and kept in-frame beta chains. Each entry is one CDR3 protein sequence, shown with its most common DNA and genes. This sample gives roughly 550,000 distinct CDR3 sequences in total; roughly a quarter of them show up just once. Around 2.8% of the sample lies in the top ten. Another study also made use of these data, one on T cells expressing NK-cell markers. Per that second paper: The TCR beta cDNA libraries were made using 5'RACE template switching, a step that added both a universal primer site and unique molecular identifiers.

This specimen consisted of CD4+ T cells sorted from PBMCs, obtained 12 days after vaccination. The source is a man in his fifties or sixties who received an inactivated influenza vaccine. Donor details come from another sample of the same person, matched by shared clones.

This clonotype was seen a handful of times. The gene calls are TRBV4-2 and TRBJ1-1, with D possibly being TRBD1 (5 bases). The V and J ends lost 1 base and 10 bases respectively, with 16 bases between them. This CDR3 comprises 14 residues. Germline V gene data show CDR1 as LGHNA and CDR2 as YNFKEQ. CDR3 nucleotides: TGTGCCAGCAGCCAAGGTCTGACAGAGGGTTTAGCTTTCTTT. It encodes CASSQGLTEGLAFF.

This clonotype occurred a few times. The chain employs TRBV6-1 and TRBJ2-2; D is perhaps TRBD2 (6 bases). The germline V gene encodes CDR1 MNHNS and CDR2 SASEGT. The CDR3 covers 15 residues. V gave up 6 bases and J gave up 5 bases, with 16 bases separating them. CDR3 nucleotides: TGTGCCAGCAGACCCGGGAGAGGTTGGACCGGGGAGCTGTTTTTT. This translates into CASRPGRGWTGELFF.

The chain uses TRBV7-8 and TRBJ1-4, with D possibly TRBD1 on 5 matching bases. The CDR3 spans 11 residues. Germline V lookup: CDR1 SGHVS, CDR2 FQNEAQ. V dropped 6 bases and J dropped 10 bases, with 9 bases sitting between them. DNA for the CDR3: TGTGCCAGCAGGGGGGACGGAAAACTGTTTTTT. Its protein product is CASRGDGKLFF.

This clonotype was observed a few times. The chain combines TRBV12-3 or TRBV12-4 with TRBJ2-5; perhaps TRBD1 as D (6 bases). V dropped 1 base and J dropped 2 bases, with 17 bases sitting between them. The CDR3 runs to 17 residues. CDR3 sequence: CASSLENRVSFQETQYF. The CDR3 DNA sequence: TGTGCCAGCAGTTTAGAGAACAGGGTTTCGTTTCAAGAGACCCAGTACTTC.

V is TRBV10-2 and J is TRBJ2-7; perhaps TRBD2 as D (6 bases). Trimming stripped 3 bases from V and 3 bases from J, with 15 bases between. The CDR3 covers 15 residues. Germline V gene lookup returns CDR1 WSHSY and CDR2 SAAADI. This chain's CDR3 is CASSDRRGNRYEQYF. The DNA of the CDR3 is TGCGCCAGCAGTGACCGGCGGGGTAACCGCTACGAGCAGTACTTC.

The chain is built from TRBV18 and TRBJ2-7; D uncertain. V was cut by 2 bases and J by 4 bases, with 15 bases left in between. Germline CDR1 and CDR2: KGHSH and LQKENI. The length of the CDR3 is 15 residues. CDR3 sequence reads: CASSPEAGWSYEQYF. The DNA for the CDR3 is TGTGCCAGCTCACCAGAAGCAGGTTGGTCATACGAGCAGTACTTC.

This clonotype showed up just a few times. V gene TRBV7-8 combines with J gene TRBJ1-3; D ambiguous. The CDR3 sequence is 12 residues long. CDR1 is SGHVS and CDR2 is FQNEAQ in the germline V gene. V gave up 5 bases and J gave up 4 bases, with 6 bases separating them. The CDR3 region has the DNA TGTGCCAGCAGCGTAACAGGAAACACCATATATTTT. Protein: CASSVTGNTIYF.

A few counts support this clonotype. V is TRBV7-9 and J is TRBJ2-1; 10 bases are shared with TRBD1. In germline, CDR1 is SEHNR, CDR2 FQNEAQ (reference sequence). V lost 4 bases, J lost 6 bases, and 3 bases stayed unmatched. The CDR3 contains 14 residues. The CDR3 region has the DNA TGTGCCAGCAGCTCCCGGGACAGGGGCAATGAGCAGTTCTTC. Encoded protein: CASSSRDRGNEQFF. The full variable domain, in which reference TRBV7-9 and TRBJ2-1 provide the parts outside the CDR3, is DTGVSQNPRHKITKRGQNVTFRCDPISEHNRLYWYRQTLGQGPEFLTYFQNEAQLEKSRLLSDRFSAERPKGSFSTLEIQRTEQGDSAMYLCASSSRDRGNEQFFGPGTRLTVL.

The genes are TRBV7-2 and TRBJ2-1; the D is unclear. The CDR3 length is 16 residues. Germline V gene sequence: CDR1 SGHTA, CDR2 FQGNSA. Trimming shortened V by 0 bases and J by 0 bases, and 9 bases separated the two germline ends. The CDR3: CASSLAAESSYNEQFF. The CDR3 nucleotides are TGTGCCAGCAGCTTAGCGGCGGAGAGCTCCTACAATGAGCAGTTCTTC.

This clonotype was counted many times. The chain links TRBV4-3 to TRBJ2-5; D is perhaps TRBD2 (5 bases). Trimming shortened V by 4 bases and J by 5 bases, and 11 bases separated the two germline ends. Germline loops: CDR1 LGHNA, CDR2 YSLEER. The CDR3 extends over 13 amino acids. The CDR3 bases are TGCGCCAGCAGCCCGGACTTGGGGGAGACCCAGTACTTC. This sequence encodes CASSPDLGETQYF.

J is TRBJ2-3 and V is TRBV15; TRBD2 matches 7 bases. This CDR3 is built from 16 residues. Trimming cost V 0 bases and J 2 bases; bases outside gene matches: 5. Germline lookup yields CDR1 LNHNV and CDR2 YYDKDF (reference sequence). The CDR3 here is CATSRDLAVLTDTQYF. The CDR3 nucleotides are TGTGCCACCAGCAGAGATCTAGCGGTGCTCACAGATACGCAGTATTTT.

J is TRBJ2-7 and V is TRBV10-1; D uncertain. Germline lookup yields CDR1 WNHNN and CDR2 SYGVQD (reference sequence). The V end lost 4 bases, the J end lost 3 bases, and 10 bases lay between the germline ends. The CDR3 covers 13 residues. CDR3 sequence reads: CASSGPGGYEQYF. As DNA, the CDR3 is TGCGCCAGCAGTGGACCGGGTGGCTACGAGCAGTACTTC.

V usage is TRBV6-1 and J usage is TRBJ2-3; 13 bases agree with TRBD2. CDR3 length equals 17 residues. Germline V CDR1 and CDR2: MNHNS, SASEGT. V shed 6 bases, J shed 2 bases, and the junction held 8 bases outside the gene matches. In DNA form, the CDR3 reads TGTGCCAGCAGCTCCGGACTAGCGGGGGCGAACACAGATACGCAGTATTTT. As protein: CASSSGLAGANTDTQYF.

The V gene is TRBV18, the J gene TRBJ2-3, with a weak D call TRBD1 (5 bases). Trimming left V 3 bases short and J 8 bases short, with 15 bases between. The germline gives CDR1 KGHSH, CDR2 LQKENI. The CDR3 spans 14 residues. CDR3 sequence: CASSPKGPQGTQYF. The DNA of the CDR3 is TGTGCCAGCTCACCGAAAGGGCCCCAGGGTACGCAGTATTTT.

The chain is built from TRBV2 and TRBJ2-2, with 10 bases fitting TRBD1. V trimming: 8 bases; J trimming: 3 bases; junction bases outside the gene matches: 6. The CDR3 sequence is 15 residues long. From germline, CDR1 is SNHLY and CDR2 FYNNEI. CDR3: CASGTGQGYTGELFF. The DNA of the CDR3 is TGTGCCAGCGGGACGGGACAGGGGTACACCGGGGAGCTGTTTTTT.

The V gene is TRBV5-1, the J gene TRBJ1-2; TRBD1 matches 9 bases. Trimming took 2 bases from V and 4 from J; bases not matched to a gene: 6. This CDR3 comprises 15 residues. The V gene's germline CDR1 is SGHRS and CDR2 YFSETQ. CDR3: CASSFGTGIAYGYTF. CDR3 in DNA: TGCGCCAGCAGCTTCGGGACAGGGATTGCCTATGGCTACACCTTC. The complete variable domain, with remaining parts taken from reference TRBV5-1 and TRBJ1-2, reads KAGVTQTPRYLIKTRGQQVTLSCSPISGHRSVSWYQQTPGQGLQFLFEYFSETQRNKGNFPGRFSGRQFSNSRSEMNVSTLELGDSALYLCASSFGTGIAYGYTFGSGTRLTVV.

This clonotype appeared a few times. The chain employs TRBV5-5 and TRBJ2-2; 8 bases are shared with TRBD2. The CDR3 length is 15 residues. The V segment lost 2 bases and the J segment 4 bases; nucleotides outside the gene matches: 4. Germline V lookup: CDR1 SGHKS, CDR2 YYEKEE (reference sequence). The CDR3 DNA is TGTGCCAGCAGCTTCTTAGCGGGGACCACCGGGGAGCTGTTTTTT. Its protein product is CASSFLAGTTGELFF.

There are a few counts of this clonotype. The V gene is TRBV7-2, the J gene TRBJ2-7, with 11 bases that match TRBD1. Trimming took 3 bases from V and 3 from J; bases not matched to a gene: 4. CDR3 length: 15 amino acids. Germline-derived CDR1 and CDR2 are SGHTA and FQGNSA. CDR3 protein: CASSLDRGLFYEQYF. The CDR3 DNA follows: TGTGCCAGCAGCTTGGACAGGGGGCTTTTCTACGAGCAGTACTTC.

The chain uses TRBV3-1 and TRBJ2-2; D call uncertain. V was shortened by 1 base and J by 8 bases, with 8 bases between the two germline ends. The CDR3 runs to 13 residues. CDR1 and CDR2 (germline): LGHDT, YNNKEL (reference sequence). This CDR3 reads CASSQAIVGELFF. Written as DNA, the CDR3 is TGTGCCAGCAGCCAAGCGATAGTGGGGGAGCTGTTTTTT.

V and J are TRBV20-1 and TRBJ2-7; TRBD1 or TRBD2 may be the D gene (5 bases each). CDR1 DFQATT and CDR2 SNEGSKA come from the germline V gene (reference sequence). Trimming pared 6 bases from V and 9 bases from J, leaving 24 bases between. CDR3 size: 14 residues. The CDR3: CSALTGTFDFGQYF. The CDR3 nucleotides are TGCAGTGCCCTGACTGGGACCTTCGATTTTGGGCAGTACTTC.

The rearrangement links TRBV5-1 to TRBJ2-1, with TRBD2 identical over 7 bases. With V trimmed by 4 bases and J by 10 bases, 14 bases remained unmatched. This CDR3 spans 15 amino acids. Per germline, CDR1 SGHRS and CDR2 YFSETQ. CDR3 sequence: CASSRVAAGQGEQFF. CDR3 sequence (DNA): TGCGCCAGCAGCCGAGTAGCAGCGGGGCAAGGGGAGCAGTTCTTC. Looking up the rest from reference TRBV5-1 and TRBJ2-1 gives the full variable domain: KAGVTQTPRYLIKTRGQQVTLSCSPISGHRSVSWYQQTPGQGLQFLFEYFSETQRNKGNFPGRFSGRQFSNSRSEMNVSTLELGDSALYLCASSRVAAGQGEQFFGPGTRLTVL.

The V gene is TRBV5-1, the J gene TRBJ2-2; D uncertain. CDR3 length: 13 residues. The ends were cut back, 3 bases at V and 3 bases at J, with 6 bases in the middle. The germline V gene has CDR1 SGHRS and CDR2 YFSETQ. CDR3 nucleotide sequence: TGCGCCAGCAGCTACCTCCACACCGGGGAGCTGTTTTTT. Amino acids: CASSYLHTGELFF.

This clonotype was seen more than once but under ten times. This sequence joins TRBV6-1 and TRBJ2-3, with 10 bases lining up with TRBD1. The CDR3 contains 15 residues. The germline gives CDR1 MNHNS, CDR2 SASEGT. The J segment lost 5 bases and the V segment lost 11 bases, leaving 13 bases of the junction unmatched. The CDR3 sequence is CAGTQRDRGRDTQYF. CDR3 bases: TGTGCCGGGACTCAGCGGGACAGGGGACGAGATACGCAGTATTTT.

This clonotype was seen only a few times. The V gene is TRBV30, the J gene TRBJ2-2; D is perhaps TRBD1 (6 bases). V was clipped by 8 bases and J by 7 bases, with 14 bases between them. This CDR3 region has 12 residues. Germline-derived CDR1 and CDR2 are GTSNPN and SVGIG (reference sequence). The CDR3 DNA is TGTGCCCTTACTTACAGGGACGGGGAGCTGTTTTTT. This translates into CALTYRDGELFF.

This clonotype was detected a few times. The rearrangement uses TRBV10-3 and TRBJ2-3; TRBD2 matches at 8 bases. Germline-derived CDR1 and CDR2 are ENHRY and SYGVKD. The CDR3 spans 15 residues. The trim removed 5 bases at V and 1 base at J, leaving 5 bases unmatched. CDR3 in DNA: TGTGCCATCAGTAGGGGAGCGGGAGGCACAGATACGCAGTATTTT. Amino acids: CAISRGAGGTDTQYF.

This clonotype has just a few counts. This chain joins TRBV10-3 and TRBJ1-5; possibly TRBD1 for D (6 bases). The CDR3 is 14 amino acids. V dropped 2 bases and J dropped 4 bases, with 9 bases sitting between them. Germline V gene lookup returns CDR1 ENHRY and CDR2 SYGVKD. CDR3 DNA sequence: TGTGCCATCAGTGAGGGACAGAGGAATCAGCCCCAGCATTTT. Protein product: CAISEGQRNQPQHF.

This clonotype came up a few times. The J gene is TRBJ2-7, the V gene TRBV20-1; D unresolved. The CDR3 sequence is 12 residues long. From germline, CDR1 is DFQATT and CDR2 SNEGSKA (reference sequence). V gave up 3 bases and J gave up 0 bases, with 6 bases separating them. CDR3 DNA: TGCAGTGCTAGTTCCGCCTCCTACGAGCAGTACTTC. It specifies CSASSASYEQYF.

This clonotype was seen more than once but under ten times. The rearrangement links TRBV20-1 to TRBJ2-3, with D hard to call. Trimming took 2 bases from V and 6 from J, leaving 9 bases between them. The CDR3 consists of 12 residues. Germline CDR1 is DFQATT and CDR2 is SNEGSKA (reference sequence). CDR3 region: CSARFPPDTQYF. CDR3 DNA: TGCAGTGCTAGATTCCCCCCGGATACGCAGTATTTT.

The V gene is TRBV12-3 or TRBV12-4, the J gene TRBJ2-1, with 7 bases aligning to TRBD2. The CDR3 spans 17 residues. The V and J ends lost 3 bases and 5 bases, in that order; junction bases with no gene match: 13. The DNA for the CDR3 is TGTGCCAGCAGTTTTCGCCCGTGGGCTAGCGGTCACAATGAGCAGTTCTTC. Translated: CASSFRPWASGHNEQFF.

Here the CDR3 reads CASSVIAGGTYNEQFF. The DNA for the CDR3 is TGTGCCAGCAGCGTCATAGCGGGAGGGACTTACAATGAGCAGTTCTTC. The rearrangement links TRBV7-2 to TRBJ2-1; TRBD2 agrees at 11 bases. Germline V CDR1 and CDR2: SGHTA, FQGNSA. The J segment lost 4 bases and the V segment lost 5 bases, leaving 7 bases of the junction unmatched. The CDR3 consists of 16 residues.

This clonotype turned up a few times. V is TRBV29-1 and J is TRBJ2-1; 9 bases fit TRBD1. This CDR3 contains 12 residues. CDR1 SQVTM and CDR2 ANQGSEA come from the germline V gene. The V gene end was trimmed by 8 bases and the J gene end by 6 bases; junction bases not matched to a gene: 5. CDR3 DNA: TGCAGCTACCGACAGGGGGGCAATGAGCAGTTCTTC. Its translation: CSYRQGGNEQFF.

The chain has TRBV20-1 and TRBJ2-4; D assignment may be TRBD1 or TRBD2 (5 bases each). The CDR3 is made up of 10 amino acids. Germline lookup yields CDR1 DFQATT and CDR2 SNEGSKA (reference sequence). V was pared by 3 bases and J by 16 bases, with 13 bases between. CDR3 amino acids: CSASGGSSYF. CDR3 DNA: TGCAGTGCTAGTGGGGGAAGCTCCTACTTC.